A single sample is the source of the 13 T cell receptor beta chains below, sequenced in a study of blood T cells in healthy people across ages. A second PCR of 7 to 11 cycles used a sample-barcoded 5' primer and a J-beta primer mix. TCRdb recomputed calls from the 5' RACE reads with MiXCR, one row per CDR3 protein. Counted here are about 640,000 distinct CDR3 sequences, roughly 43% occurring once; the ten biggest clones make up 30%. What was sequenced was blood. The receptors here all came from a man at least 80 years old in good health.

Note on this clonotype: One end of the junction fails to match germline, which may point to a read error. The chain couples TRBV29-1 to TRBJ2-7, with D hard to call. Germline V lookup: CDR1 SQVTM, CDR2 ANQGSEA. The CDR3 is 14 amino acids. The CDR3 loop is CSVVSASGHYEQYF. CDR3 nucleotide sequence: TGCAGCGTTGTGAGTGCTTCGGGTCACTACGAACAGTACTTC.

The rearrangement uses TRBV25-1 and TRBJ1-3, with TRBD1 as a possible D gene (5 bases). The V gene lost 6 bases and the J gene lost 9 bases, with 9 bases spanning the gap. In germline, CDR1 is MGHDK, CDR2 SYGVNS. The CDR3 runs 11 residues. This CDR3 is CASRGGGTIYF. In DNA, the CDR3 is TGTGCCAGCAGGGGGGGAGGCACCATATATTTT.

This clonotype turned up a few times. The DNA of the CDR3 is TGCGCCAGCAGCTTGGAAGGGGAGTGGAATGGCTACACCTTC. Translation: CASSLEGEWNGYTF. The chain is built from TRBV5-1 and TRBJ1-2; weak D call: TRBD1 (5 bases). This CDR3 comprises 14 residues. The germline V gene has CDR1 SGHRS and CDR2 YFSETQ. V was shortened by 0 bases and J by 6 bases, with 12 bases between the two germline ends. Complete variable domain (other parts from reference TRBV5-1 and TRBJ1-2): KAGVTQTPRYLIKTRGQQVTLSCSPISGHRSVSWYQQTPGQGLQFLFEYFSETQRNKGNFPGRFSGRQFSNSRSEMNVSTLELGDSALYLCASSLEGEWNGYTFGSGTRLTVV.

V and J are TRBV5-1 and TRBJ2-7; D is ambiguous. Germline loops: CDR1 SGHRS, CDR2 YFSETQ. This CDR3 is built from 12 residues. V was pared by 0 bases and J by 7 bases, with 8 bases between. CDR3 region: CASSLAVNEQYF. CDR3 bases: TGCGCCAGCAGCTTGGCCGTCAATGAGCAGTACTTC.

V gene TRBV9 combines with J gene TRBJ2-7; 9 bases match TRBD2. The CDR3 is 16 amino acids. V lost 0 bases and J lost 2; bases outside the gene matches: 6. Looked up from germline, CDR1 is SGDLS and CDR2 is YYNGEE. This CDR3 is CASSVERGRAPYEQYF. CDR3 bases: TGTGCCAGCAGCGTAGAACGCGGGAGGGCCCCCTACGAGCAGTACTTC. Looking up the rest from reference TRBV9 and TRBJ2-7 gives the full variable domain: DSGVTQTPKHLITATGQRVTLRCSPRSGDLSVYWYQQSLDQGLQFLIQYYNGEERAKGNILERFSAQQFPDLHSELNLSSLELGDSALYFCASSVERGRAPYEQYFGPGTRLTVT.

The rearrangement links TRBV7-2 to TRBJ1-6, with 9 bases lining up with TRBD1. The CDR3 consists of 15 residues. Germline V gene sequence: CDR1 SGHTA, CDR2 FQGNSA. V lost 5 bases to trimming and J lost 7 bases; unmatched junction nucleotides: 6. The CDR3 loop reads CASSAGTGRNSPLHF. For the CDR3, the DNA is TGTGCCAGCAGCGCAGGGACAGGGAGGAATTCACCCCTCCACTTT.

The chain carries TRBV20-1 and TRBJ2-7; 8 nucleotides agree with TRBD1. This CDR3 region has 17 residues. The germline CDR1 and CDR2 sequences are DFQATT and SNEGSKA (reference sequence). V lost 5 bases, J lost 2 bases, and 17 bases stayed unmatched. The CDR3 is CSAPKPTGGAPTYEQYF. The CDR3 bases are TGCAGTGCTCCGAAACCTACAGGGGGAGCCCCAACCTACGAGCAGTACTTC.

The genes are TRBV7-2 and TRBJ2-7; 13 bases are shared with TRBD2. CDR3 length: 16 residues. Germline assignment: CDR1 SGHTA and CDR2 FQGNSA. V lost 5 bases to trimming and J lost 4 bases; unmatched junction nucleotides: 8. CDR3 sequence: CASSLWTSGSVYEQYF. The CDR3 DNA reads TGTGCCAGCAGCCTCTGGACTAGCGGGAGTGTTTACGAGCAGTACTTC.

This clonotype was counted between two and nine times. The gene calls are TRBV12-3 or TRBV12-4 and TRBJ1-4; possibly TRBD1 for D (6 bases). V lost 3 bases and J lost 2, with 7 bases in between. The CDR3 spans 14 residues. The CDR3 sequence: CASSFRGTNEKLFF. The CDR3 bases are TGTGCCAGCAGTTTTAGGGGGACTAATGAAAAACTGTTTTTT.

The V call is TRBV6-1, the J call TRBJ1-2, with 10 nucleotides matching TRBD1. The trim removed 6 bases at V and 3 bases at J, leaving 4 bases unmatched. The germline V gene has CDR1 MNHNS and CDR2 SASEGT. The CDR3 has 14 amino acids. The CDR3 reads CASRGQGRYYGYTF. CDR3 bases: TGTGCCAGCAGGGGACAGGGGCGCTACTATGGCTACACCTTC.

This clonotype appeared a single time. The J gene is TRBJ2-3, the V gene TRBV20-1; weak D call: TRBD1 (7 bases). The germline V gene has CDR1 DFQATT and CDR2 SNEGSKA (reference sequence). The CDR3 spans 14 residues. The V gene lost 6 bases and the J gene lost 0 bases, with 13 bases spanning the gap. The CDR3 sequence: CSARGASSTDTQYF. Written as DNA, the CDR3 is TGCAGTGCCAGGGGGGCGTCTAGCACAGATACGCAGTATTTT.

The chain carries TRBV6-2 or TRBV6-3 and TRBJ2-3, with D unclear. CDR3 length equals 18 residues. Germline V gene data show CDR1 as MNHEY and CDR2 as SVGEGT. V lost 0 bases and J 6 bases, leaving 22 bases between the germline ends. CDR3 loop: CASSYSIMAGPARDTQYF. The DNA of the CDR3 is TGTGCCAGCAGTTACTCGATCATGGCAGGACCCGCGAGGGATACGCAGTATTTT.

The chain combines TRBV5-1 with TRBJ2-1, with 10 bases fitting TRBD1. This CDR3 region has 15 residues. CDR1 is SGHRS, CDR2 YFSETQ, per germline. After removal of 4 bases from V and 8 bases from J, the junction contained 9 bases not matched to a gene. The CDR3 loop is CASSAPGQGMDEQFF. As DNA, the CDR3 is TGCGCCAGCAGCGCCCCGGGACAGGGGATGGATGAGCAGTTCTTC.